The T cell receptor beta chain under discussion was sequenced for a study of T cells in Graves' hyperthyroidism and ophthalmopathy. Whole-study context: Prior to any treatment, at the point of initial diagnosis, peripheral blood was collected. Points from the study as a whole: Also found in blood were most expanded thyroid clonotypes above 0.001. A model built on 13 V-J features separated ophthalmopathy from stable hyperthyroidism.

About this clonotype itself: Its specificity is unknown.

Amplified TCR beta CDR3 regions derived from RNA transcripts. Researchers ran a first-round RT-PCR on the TCR CDR3 using the HTBI primer set. Using its own MiXCR run on the multiplex PCR reads, TCRdb lists one record per CDR3 protein. The sample includes approximately 250,000 distinct CDR3 sequences, about 24% of them seen just once. Fresh peripheral blood, approximately 9.7 ml, was the source of the PBMCs. Germline V CDR1 and CDR2: SGHVS, FQNEAQ. This CDR3 is built from 14 residues. V was clipped by 5 bases and J by 3 bases, with 13 bases between them. This clonotype originated in a woman in her thirties or forties with Graves' ophthalmopathy. The chain couples TRBV7-8 to TRBJ2-5, with D maybe TRBD2 (5 bases). Sequencing was done on a sample of blood. The CDR3 bases are TGTGCCAGCAGCCCCCCGGCAGCGGAAGAGACCCAGTACTTC. It specifies CASSPPAAEETQYF.